This T cell receptor (beta chain) was retrieved from a study of vaccination and CD4 T cells after COVID-19. This clonotype was seen more than once but under ten times. The antigen remains unidentified. Germline CDR1 and CDR2: DFQATT and SNEGSKA (reference sequence). V was clipped by 6 bases and J by 5 bases, with 19 bases between them. The CDR3 extends over 14 amino acids. The treatment: roughly ten-day PBMC culture with coronavirus spike peptide pools or control peptides (ViraFEST assay). The Oncomine TCR Beta short-read assay sequenced DNA from cultured CD4+ T cells. A single record per CDR3 protein comes from TCRdb applying MiXCR to the PCR reads. This table has some 18,000 distinct CDR3 sequences, roughly two fifths appearing once.

The sequencing here drew on CD4+ T cells from blood, cultured in vitro, taken after SARS-CoV-2 vaccination. The chain couples TRBV20-1 to TRBJ1-1; possibly TRBD1 for D (5 bases). The TCR originated in a human donor who had recovered from COVID-19. The CDR3, as DNA: TGCAGTGCCAGCATCAGACTAGGGGTAACTGAAGCTTTCTTT. Protein product: CSASIRLGVTEAFF.